Described below is a single TCR beta chain sequence and its context. No antigen is known for it. A junction end diverges from the germline sequence, so it may reflect a read error. The data originate from a study of PD-L1 blockade in urothelial cancer. Background on the study: Patients had undergone 0 to 3 prior chemotherapy regimens. The study recovered a median of 141,255 T cells per blood sample.

The study, taken as a whole, reports: Durable benefit accompanied greater 3-week expansion of tumor-associated blood clones.

Data came from immunoSEQ multiplex PCR; TCRdb stores just in-frame clones and leaves some out. Counted here are 100,000 or so clones, around 85% occurring once; the ten biggest clones make up about 2.3%. Germline CDR1 SSHAT, CDR2 FNYEAQ (reference sequence). The CDR3 sequence is 16 residues long. Sequenced here: PBMCs, sampled around atezolizumab (anti-PD-L1) treatment. The TCR sequence derives from a middle-aged man with urothelial cancer. The V and J genes are TRBV7-7 and TRBJ2-1, with TRBD2 identical over 10 bases. The CDR3 DNA reads as TGTGCTAGCAGCTCGAGGAGCGGGAGGGCCGGGGGTGAGCAGTTCTTC. Its protein product is CASSSRSGRAGGEQFF.